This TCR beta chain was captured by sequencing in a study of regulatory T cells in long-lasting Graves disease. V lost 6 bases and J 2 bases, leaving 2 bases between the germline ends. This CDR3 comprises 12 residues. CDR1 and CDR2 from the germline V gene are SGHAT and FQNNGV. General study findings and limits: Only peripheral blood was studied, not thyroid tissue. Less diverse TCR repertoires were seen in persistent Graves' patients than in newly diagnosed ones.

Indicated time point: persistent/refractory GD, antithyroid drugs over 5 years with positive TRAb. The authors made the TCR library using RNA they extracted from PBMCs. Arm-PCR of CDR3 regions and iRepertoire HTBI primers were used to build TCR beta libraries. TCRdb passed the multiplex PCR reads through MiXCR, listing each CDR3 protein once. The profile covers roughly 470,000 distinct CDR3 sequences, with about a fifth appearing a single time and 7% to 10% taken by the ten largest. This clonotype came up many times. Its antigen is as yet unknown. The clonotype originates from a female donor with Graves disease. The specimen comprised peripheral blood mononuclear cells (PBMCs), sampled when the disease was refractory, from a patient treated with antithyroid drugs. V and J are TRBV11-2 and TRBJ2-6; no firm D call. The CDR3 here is CASRTGANVLTF. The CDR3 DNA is TGTGCCAGCAGGACTGGGGCCAACGTCCTGACTTTC.